Below, 25 T cell receptor beta chains from the same sample are listed, as sequenced in a study of T cells in Graves' hyperthyroidism and ophthalmopathy. Using RNA transcripts as the source, TCR beta CDR3 regions were amplified. HTBI primers drove first-round RT-PCR of the TCR CDR3. TCRdb re-called the multiplex PCR reads through MiXCR, storing one row per CDR3 protein. The data contain some 740,000 distinct CDR3 sequences, 14% of them singletons. The specimen sequenced was blood. The receptors were gathered from a woman between 18 and 30 years old with Graves' hyperthyroidism.

The genes are TRBV29-1 and TRBJ1-2; D gene ambiguous. The CDR3 is 13 amino acids. Germline V gene lookup returns CDR1 SQVTM and CDR2 ANQGSEA. Trimming cost V 3 bases and J 0 bases, with 8 bases left between them. Here the CDR3 reads CSVDAGANYGYTF. In nucleotides, the CDR3 is TGCAGCGTTGATGCAGGAGCTAACTATGGCTACACCTTC.

This clonotype was recorded at least ten times. The V gene is TRBV18, the J gene TRBJ1-2; D unresolved. V lost 5 bases and J lost 4, with 14 bases in between. CDR1 is KGHSH and CDR2 is LQKENI in the germline V gene. This CDR3 is 14 amino acids long. CDR3 protein: CASSSVPAPYGYTF. Here the CDR3 DNA reads TGTGCCAGCTCATCAGTCCCGGCCCCCTATGGCTACACCTTC.

This clonotype was counted a few times. The J gene is TRBJ1-2, the V gene TRBV7-2, with D perhaps TRBD1 (5 bases). Trimming pared 5 bases from V and 1 base from J, leaving 14 bases between. The CDR3 sequence is 15 residues long. The germline CDR1 and CDR2 sequences are SGHTA and FQGNSA. The CDR3 protein is CASSPRDGINYGYTF. Here the CDR3 DNA reads TGTGCCAGCAGCCCCCGGGACGGGATTAACTATGGCTACACCTTC. The full variable domain, in which reference TRBV7-2 and TRBJ1-2 provide the parts outside the CDR3, is GAGVSQSPSNKVTEKGKDVELRCDPISGHTALYWYRQSLGQGLEFLIYFQGNSAPDKSGLPSDRFSAERTGGSVSTLTIQRTQQEDSAVYLCASSPRDGINYGYTFGSGTRLTVV.

This clonotype came up a few times. The V call is TRBV7-2, the J call TRBJ2-7; 9 positions match TRBD2. Unmatched junction bases numbered 14, after V lost 6 bases and J lost 2 bases. Germline CDR1 SGHTA, CDR2 FQGNSA. The CDR3 covers 17 residues. As DNA, the CDR3 is TGTGCCAGCAGTATGAGTAGCGGGAGTCCCCCGCCCTACGAGCAGTACTTC. Protein: CASSMSSGSPPPYEQYF.

The table lists this clonotype with a few counts. The chain has TRBV20-1 and TRBJ2-7; TRBD2 matches 7 bases. CDR1 DFQATT and CDR2 SNEGSKA come from the germline V gene (reference sequence). This CDR3 comprises 11 residues. Trimming at V came to 5 bases and at J to 5 bases, leaving 3 bases not matched to a gene. CDR3 DNA sequence: TGCAGTGCTCCCCGGGGGGACGAGCAGTACTTC. It yields the protein CSAPRGDEQYF.

This clonotype was detected ten times or more. The CDR3 sequence is CASSLVQGSTEAFF. CDR3 nucleotides: TGTGCCAGCAGCTTAGTACAGGGGAGCACTGAAGCTTTCTTT. The chain has TRBV7-2 and TRBJ1-1; TRBD1 matches at 7 bases. Germline CDR1 SGHTA, CDR2 FQGNSA. The CDR3 extends over 14 amino acids. V was pared by 1 base and J by 4 bases, with 3 bases of the junction left unmatched.

This clonotype was detected many times. This chain links TRBV20-1 with TRBJ1-1; D not resolved. Germline CDR1 is DFQATT and CDR2 is SNEGSKA (reference sequence). The CDR3 runs to 11 residues. Trimming shortened V by 5 bases and J by 1 base, and 5 bases separated the two germline ends. The CDR3 region has the DNA TGCAGTGCTCATAAGAACACTGAAGCTTTCTTT. Translation gives CSAHKNTEAFF.

In this sample, this clonotype turned up many times. The genes are TRBV20-1 and TRBJ1-1, with D possibly TRBD1 on 6 matching bases. This CDR3 is built from 15 residues. Between the trimmed V and J ends, which lost 3 bases and 3 bases, there was a span of 17 bases. The germline V gene has CDR1 DFQATT and CDR2 SNEGSKA (reference sequence). CDR3 in DNA: TGCAGTGCTAGGGCCAAACGGGGGCGTTACACTGAAGCTTTCTTT. Translated: CSARAKRGRYTEAFF.

At least ten counts were recorded for this clonotype. Here the CDR3 reads CASSLGLQSYEQYF. For the CDR3, the DNA is TGTGCCAGCAGCCTGGGACTACAATCCTACGAGCAGTACTTC. This chain joins TRBV13 and TRBJ2-7, with 7 positions matching TRBD2. The CDR3 consists of 14 residues. V shed 5 bases and J 1 base; nucleotides not matched to a gene: 5. Germline CDR1 reads PRHDT; CDR2 reads FYEKMQ (reference sequence).

The table lists this clonotype with many counts. The rearrangement uses TRBV6-6 and TRBJ2-7; D possibly corresponds to TRBD2 (6 bases). V shed 0 bases and J shed 3 bases, with 12 bases lying between them. This CDR3 is built from 15 residues. Germline CDR1 MNHNY, CDR2 SVGAGI (reference sequence). The CDR3 region has the DNA TGTGCCAGCAGTTACTCGATCTGGGAGGTCTACGAGCAGTACTTC. It is translated as CASSYSIWEVYEQYF.

In this sample, this clonotype turned up many times. V is TRBV11-2 and J is TRBJ2-7; no firm D call. CDR3 length: 15 residues. The ends were cut back, 6 bases at V and 0 bases at J, with 15 bases in the middle. Germline values: CDR1 SGHAT, CDR2 FQNNGV. The CDR3 DNA is TGTGCCAGCAGTTCGGACCTCTGGAGCTCCTACGAGCAGTACTTC. Translated, it gives CASSSDLWSSYEQYF.

This chain joins TRBV2 and TRBJ2-3, with 9 positions matching TRBD2. The V gene end was trimmed by 2 bases and the J gene end by 1 base; junction bases not matched to a gene: 16. Germline V gene data show CDR1 as SNHLY and CDR2 as FYNNEI. CDR3 length: 20 residues. The CDR3 spells CASSETWGSGRHRGTDTQYF. CDR3 nucleotides: TGTGCCAGCAGTGAAACCTGGGGAAGCGGGAGGCATAGGGGCACAGATACGCAGTATTTT.

The V gene is TRBV7-8, the J gene TRBJ2-4; D is unresolved. Trimming removed 0 bases at V and 6 bases at J, with 6 bases between. Germline CDR1 reads SGHVS; CDR2 reads FQNEAQ. This CDR3 is 13 amino acids long. The CDR3 DNA follows: TGTGCCAGCAGCTTAGCGCGGTTAAACATTCAGTACTTC. This translates into CASSLARLNIQYF.

Turning to this clonotype: Without the conserved terminal phenylalanine or tryptophan, this CDR3 likely stems from a read error. The chain has TRBV24-1 and TRBJ2-5; 8 bases fit TRBD1. V was clipped by 5 bases and J by 1 base; unmatched bases: 11. In germline, CDR1 is KGHDR, CDR2 SFDVKD. The CDR3 runs to 17 residues. CDR3 nucleotides: TGTGCCACCAGTGGTTGGCCTTCCGGGACAGGCCAAGAGACCCAGTACTTA. Its protein is CATSGWPSGTGQETQYL.

The chain joins TRBV19 to TRBJ1-1, with D uncertain. Deletions cut 10 bases from V and 5 bases from J, with 11 bases between. The CDR3 extends over 11 amino acids. In germline, CDR1 is LNHDA, CDR2 SQIVND (reference sequence). For the CDR3, the DNA is TGTGCCACTCAACGCTGGACTGAAGCTTTCTTT. It codes for CATQRWTEAFF.

This clonotype was observed many times. The chain has TRBV28 and TRBJ1-1; unclear D gene. V was trimmed by 3 bases and J by 2 bases, leaving 7 bases between them. Looked up from germline, CDR1 is MDHEN and CDR2 is SYDVKM. The CDR3 length is 13 residues. CDR3 nucleotide sequence: TGTGCCAGCAGTTTCCCCTCTAACACTGAAGCTTTCTTT. It yields the protein CASSFPSNTEAFF.

The table lists this clonotype with many counts. The chain employs TRBV20-1 and TRBJ2-7, with TRBD2 matching over 8 bases. Germline loops: CDR1 DFQATT, CDR2 SNEGSKA (reference sequence). This CDR3 is built from 15 residues. V trimming: 1 base; J trimming: 1 base; junction bases outside the gene matches: 6. CDR3 in DNA: TGCAGTGCTAGAGCCCCACTAGCGGTTTCCTACGAGCAGTACTTC. Translation gives CSARAPLAVSYEQYF.

The CDR3 sequence is CSARVRGEETQYF. CDR3 nucleotide sequence: TGCAGTGCTAGAGTTAGGGGTGAAGAGACCCAGTACTTC. This chain connects TRBV20-1 to TRBJ2-5; the D gene is possibly TRBD1 (5 bases). V lost 1 base, J lost 3 bases, and 9 bases lay in between. In germline, CDR1 is DFQATT, CDR2 SNEGSKA (reference sequence). CDR3 length: 13 amino acids.

This clonotype has only a few counts. The rearrangement links TRBV19 to TRBJ2-5, with D perhaps TRBD2 (5 bases). Germline V lookup: CDR1 LNHDA, CDR2 SQIVND (reference sequence). The CDR3 length is 16 residues. Trimming cost V 0 bases and J 5 bases, with 16 bases left between them. The DNA for the CDR3 is TGTGCCAGTAGTATAGACCGGGCGAGAGGGCTGGAGACCCAGTACTTC. Residues: CASSIDRARGLETQYF.

At least ten counts were recorded for this clonotype. V gene TRBV2 combines with J gene TRBJ1-4; unclear D gene. Trimming left V 6 bases short and J 0 bases short, with 11 bases between. The CDR3 covers 15 residues. Germline values: CDR1 SNHLY, CDR2 FYNNEI. The CDR3 here is CASRGQSATNEKLFF. The CDR3 nucleotides read TGTGCCAGCAGGGGCCAGAGTGCAACTAATGAAAAACTGTTTTTT.

This clonotype occurred many times. The chain has TRBV2 and TRBJ2-5, with TRBD2 matching over 10 bases. Germline CDR1 reads SNHLY; CDR2 reads FYNNEI. The CDR3 spans 15 residues. Germline trimming cut 3 bases from V and 7 bases from J; bases unmatched to any gene: 8. The CDR3 nucleotides read TGTGCCAGCAGTGAGCGTCCTAGCGGGGGACCGACCCAGTACTTC. Translated: CASSERPSGGPTQYF.

The gene calls are TRBV19 and TRBJ1-4, with unresolved D. This CDR3 contains 12 residues. Trimming removed 8 bases from V and 7 bases from J, with 11 bases in between. CDR1 is LNHDA, CDR2 SQIVND, per germline (reference sequence). The CDR3 nucleotides are TGTGCCAGTTCCCATCTGGGTGAAAAACTGTTTTTT. Amino acids: CASSHLGEKLFF.

This clonotype turned up a few times. The chain is built from TRBV6-2 or TRBV6-3 and TRBJ2-7; 8 positions match TRBD2. This CDR3 is built from 20 residues. Trimming took 8 bases from V and 0 from J; bases not matched to a gene: 24. The germline CDR1 and CDR2 sequences are MNHEY and SVGEGT. DNA for the CDR3: TGTGCCAGCTCACCACTTCGGGGCAGGGGCGGCGGGAGGAGCTCCTACGAGCAGTACTTC. Translation: CASSPLRGRGGGRSSYEQYF.

For this clonotype: A much larger clone is a single base away; this may be a read error. This chain connects TRBV28 to TRBJ2-2; 8 nucleotides align to TRBD1. The CDR3 sequence is 14 residues long. Per the germline V gene, CDR1 is MDHEN and CDR2 is SYDVKM. The V and J ends lost 7 bases and 7 bases, in that order; junction bases with no gene match: 8. CDR3 bases: TGTGCCAGCATCACAGGGGGAGAGGGCGGGGAGCTGTTTTTT. Amino acid sequence: CASITGGEGGELFF.

Note on this clonotype: A much larger clone lies one base from this, so it may be a read error. CDR3 in amino acids: CASSLRGGAKNIQFF. The CDR3 nucleotides are TGTGCCAGCAGTTTAAGGGGGGGAGCCAAAAACATTCAGTTCTTC. This chain connects TRBV28 to TRBJ2-4; TRBD2 might be the D (7 bases). TRBJ2-1 matches the DNA end more closely, so the J call is doubtful. Per germline, CDR1 MDHEN and CDR2 SYDVKM. CDR3 size: 15 residues.